What follows are 16 T cell receptor beta chains derived from one specimen sequenced in a study of siplizumab effects on memory and regulatory T cells. Only in-frame clones appear in the TCRdb table, and some are missing; sequencing was by immunoSEQ multiplex PCR. The table lists just under 85,000 clones, over 80% of them singletons. The sample comprised Tregs sorted from blood. These receptors all stem from a human donor in good health.

The sample holds one count of this clone. The CDR3 protein is CASSVGSGGLLFTDTQYF. The CDR3 DNA reads as TGTGCCAGCAGCGTAGGTAGCGGGGGCCTACTATTCACAGATACGCAGTATTTT. The chain joins TRBV9 to TRBJ2-3, with TRBD2 matching 9 bases. The CDR3 loop spans 18 amino acids. V trimming: 0 bases; J trimming: 2 bases; junction bases outside the gene matches: 10. Germline V gene data show CDR1 as SGDLS and CDR2 as YYNGEE.

V is TRBV27 and J is TRBJ1-1, with D perhaps matching TRBD1 (5 bases). This CDR3 is built from 11 residues. Trimming left V 5 bases short and J 10 bases short, with 11 bases between. CDR1 is MNHEY and CDR2 is SMNVEV in the germline V gene (reference sequence). DNA of the CDR3: TGTGCCAGCAGTGCCGTGGGGCGAGCTTTCTTT. It translates to CASSAVGRAFF.

V is TRBV9 and J is TRBJ2-1; TRBD2 might be the D (7 bases). Germline V CDR1 and CDR2: SGDLS, YYNGEE. V lost 0 bases, J lost 9 bases, and 16 bases lay in between. The CDR3 is made up of 15 amino acids. This chain's CDR3 is CASSVVGGGAPEQFF. The CDR3 DNA follows: TGTGCCAGCAGCGTAGTTGGAGGGGGGGCTCCTGAGCAGTTCTTC. Variable domain in full (rest from reference TRBV9 and TRBJ2-1): DSGVTQTPKHLITATGQRVTLRCSPRSGDLSVYWYQQSLDQGLQFLIQYYNGEERAKGNILERFSAQQFPDLHSELNLSSLELGDSALYFCASSVVGGGAPEQFFGPGTRLTVL.

The V gene is TRBV5-1, the J gene TRBJ1-5; D not certain. Germline V gene lookup returns CDR1 SGHRS and CDR2 YFSETQ. V was trimmed by 4 bases and J by 4 bases, leaving 12 bases between them. The CDR3 loop spans 14 amino acids. CDR3 residues: CASSPGDVNQPQHF. Here the CDR3 DNA reads TGCGCCAGCAGCCCCGGGGATGTGAATCAGCCCCAGCATTTT. Together with reference TRBV5-1 and TRBJ1-5, the CDR3 gives the full variable domain: KAGVTQTPRYLIKTRGQQVTLSCSPISGHRSVSWYQQTPGQGLQFLFEYFSETQRNKGNFPGRFSGRQFSNSRSEMNVSTLELGDSALYLCASSPGDVNQPQHFGDGTRLSIL.

The chain uses TRBV10-3 and TRBJ1-1, with a weak D call TRBD1 (6 bases). CDR1 ENHRY and CDR2 SYGVKD come from the germline V gene. This CDR3 is 15 amino acids long. Between the trimmed V and J ends, which lost 3 bases and 7 bases, there was a span of 18 bases. The CDR3 reads CAISENGWGRGEAFF. In DNA, the CDR3 is TGTGCCATCAGTGAAAATGGTTGGGGGCGGGGTGAAGCTTTCTTT.

V gene TRBV30 combines with J gene TRBJ1-2; no clear D. The CDR3 has 12 amino acids. From germline, CDR1 is GTSNPN and CDR2 SVGIG (reference sequence). The ends were cut back, 0 bases at V and 7 bases at J, with 9 bases in the middle. Written as DNA, the CDR3 is TGTGCCTGGAGTGTACAATTCGGTGGCTACACCTTC. This gives the protein CAWSVQFGGYTF.

The chain couples TRBV15 to TRBJ1-5; D is ambiguous. The germline V gene encodes CDR1 LNHNV and CDR2 YYDKDF (reference sequence). This CDR3 comprises 16 residues. Trimming left V 2 bases short and J 0 bases short, with 11 bases between. The CDR3, as DNA: TGTGCCACCAGCAGAACCTCGGCATATAGCAATCAGCCCCAGCATTTT. Translated, it gives CATSRTSAYSNQPQHF.

By share, this clone ranks as medium-sized. This chain joins TRBV19 and TRBJ2-1, with TRBD2 identical over 11 bases. Per germline, CDR1 LNHDA and CDR2 SQIVND (reference sequence). CDR3 length equals 14 residues. Trimming removed 4 bases from V and 10 bases from J; junction bases left unmatched: 6. This CDR3 is CASSNSGGAGEQFF. The CDR3 DNA reads as TGTGCCAGTAGTAATAGCGGGGGGGCCGGGGAGCAGTTCTTC. The entire variable domain, with the rest obtained from reference TRBV19 and TRBJ2-1, is as follows: DGGITQSPKYLFRKEGQNVTLSCEQNLNHDAMYWYRQDPGQGLRLIYYSQIVNDFQKGDIAEGYSVSREKKESFPLTVTSAQKNPTAFYLCASSNSGGAGEQFFGPGTRLTVL.

The chain links TRBV10-3 to TRBJ2-3; D uncertain. Germline V gene sequence: CDR1 ENHRY, CDR2 SYGVKD. V was cut by 6 bases and J by 3 bases, with 7 bases left in between. This CDR3 has 12 residues. The CDR3 DNA reads TGTGCCATCAGAACCATTACAGATACGCAGTATTTT. Amino acids: CAIRTITDTQYF.

The J gene is TRBJ2-1, the V gene TRBV11-2; 7 positions agree with TRBD2. With V trimmed by 2 bases and J by 9 bases, 7 bases remained unmatched. The CDR3 loop spans 14 amino acids. CDR1 SGHAT and CDR2 FQNNGV come from the germline V gene. The DNA of the CDR3 is TGTGCCAGCAGCTTATCTGGCGGGGGTCCTGAGCAGTTCTTC. This encodes CASSLSGGGPEQFF. The full variable domain, its missing parts supplied by reference TRBV11-2 and TRBJ2-1, is EAGVAQSPRYKIIEKRQSVAFWCNPISGHATLYWYQQILGQGPKLLIQFQNNGVVDDSQLPKDRFSAERLKGVDSTLKIQPAKLEDSAVYLCASSLSGGGPEQFFGPGTRLTVL.

The chain links TRBV19 to TRBJ1-4; maybe TRBD1 (5 bases). V gave up 7 bases and J gave up 8 bases, with 14 bases separating them. The CDR3 covers 13 residues. Germline V gives CDR1 LNHDA, CDR2 SQIVND (reference sequence). CDR3 sequence reads: CASIPGGEEKLFF. The CDR3 DNA reads as TGTGCCAGTATTCCCGGGGGAGAGGAAAAACTGTTTTTT.

For this clone: One end of the junction is discordant with germline, which a read error may explain. This rearrangement joins TRBV4-2 to TRBJ1-6, with D possibly being TRBD1 (5 bases). The CDR3 has 17 residues. Germline assignment: CDR1 LGHNA and CDR2 YNFKEQ. The CDR3 nucleotides read TGTGCCAGCAGCCAATCTTATTCCGGGACCGGGCATTCACCCTTCCACTTT. Protein: CASSQSYSGTGHSPFHF.

This chain connects TRBV5-1 to TRBJ1-3, with D possibly matching TRBD1 (6 bases). V was cut by 0 bases and J by 0 bases, with 10 bases left in between. Per the germline V gene, CDR1 is SGHRS and CDR2 is YFSETQ. This CDR3 has 16 amino acids. The CDR3 spells CASSLGGTPSGNTIYF. Here the CDR3 DNA reads TGCGCCAGCAGCTTGGGCGGGACACCCTCTGGAAACACCATATATTTT.

This chain links TRBV9 with TRBJ2-7; unclear D gene. The CDR3 is 14 amino acids. The V gene lost 0 bases and the J gene lost 3 bases, with 10 bases spanning the gap. Germline V gives CDR1 SGDLS, CDR2 YYNGEE. The CDR3 DNA reads as TGTGCCAGCAGCGTAGGTCACACCCGCTACGAGCAGTACTTC. It specifies CASSVGHTRYEQYF.

The chain uses TRBV19 and TRBJ1-1; D remains ambiguous. The CDR3 is 11 amino acids. The germline CDR1 and CDR2 sequences are LNHDA and SQIVND (reference sequence). V gave up 7 bases and J gave up 3 bases, with 6 bases separating them. The CDR3 DNA follows: TGTGCCAGTACGCGTTACACTGAAGCTTTCTTT. Its protein product is CASTRYTEAFF.

The chain recombines TRBV19 with TRBJ1-6, with no clear D. This CDR3 comprises 12 residues. The germline CDR1 and CDR2 sequences are LNHDA and SQIVND (reference sequence). The V gene lost 5 bases and the J gene lost 9 bases, with 8 bases spanning the gap. The CDR3 loop is CASSATASPLHF. DNA of the CDR3: TGTGCCAGTAGTGCGACCGCTTCACCCCTCCACTTT.